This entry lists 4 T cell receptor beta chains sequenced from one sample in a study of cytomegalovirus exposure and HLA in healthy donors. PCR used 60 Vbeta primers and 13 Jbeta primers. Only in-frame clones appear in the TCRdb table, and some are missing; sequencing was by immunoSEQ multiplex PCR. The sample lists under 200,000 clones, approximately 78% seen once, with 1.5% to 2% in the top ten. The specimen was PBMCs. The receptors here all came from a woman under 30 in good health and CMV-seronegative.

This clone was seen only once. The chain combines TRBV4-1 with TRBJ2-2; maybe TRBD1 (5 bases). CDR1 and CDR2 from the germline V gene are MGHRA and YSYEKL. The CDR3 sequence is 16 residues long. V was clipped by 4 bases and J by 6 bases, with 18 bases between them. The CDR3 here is CASSPTLRAGPGELFF. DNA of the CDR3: TGCGCCAGCAGCCCGACACTCCGCGCAGGGCCCGGGGAGCTGTTTTTT.

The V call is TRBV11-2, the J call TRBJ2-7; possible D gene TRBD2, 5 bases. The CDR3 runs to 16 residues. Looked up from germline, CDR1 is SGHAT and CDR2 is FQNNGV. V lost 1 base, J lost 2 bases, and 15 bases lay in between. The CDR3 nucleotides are TGTGCCAGCAGCTTAGCTACCGACGGACTCCCCTACGAGCAGTACGTC. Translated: CASSLATDGLPYEQYV.

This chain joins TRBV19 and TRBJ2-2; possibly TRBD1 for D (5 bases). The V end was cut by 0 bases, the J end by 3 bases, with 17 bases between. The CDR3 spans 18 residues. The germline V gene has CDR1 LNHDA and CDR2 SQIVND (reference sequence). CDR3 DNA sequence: TGTGCCAGTAGTATAGACAGGGTGGATTGGTCCTACACCGGGGAGCTGTTTTTT. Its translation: CASSIDRVDWSYTGELFF.

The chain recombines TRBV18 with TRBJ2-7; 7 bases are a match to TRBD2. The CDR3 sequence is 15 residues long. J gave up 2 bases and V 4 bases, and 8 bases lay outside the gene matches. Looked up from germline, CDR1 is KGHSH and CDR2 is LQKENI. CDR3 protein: CASSRGLGGAYEQYF. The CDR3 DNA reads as TGTGCCAGCTCACGGGGACTGGGAGGGGCCTACGAGCAGTACTTC.